This T cell receptor (beta chain) was documented in a study of blood T cell repertoires in COVID-19. Overall study context: Collection of acute and convalescent COVID-19 samples took place in the United States, Italy and Spain. T cells, B-cell-depleted T cells, or PBMCs supplied cDNA or gDNA.

V dropped 2 bases and J dropped 1; count of bases not matched to a gene: 0. The CDR3 loop spans 15 amino acids. CDR1 SNHLY and CDR2 FYNNEI come from the germline V gene. In the original processing: Amplification of reference gene primers was used by the study to estimate nucleated cell counts. Sequenced by immunoSEQ multiplex PCR; TCRdb stores in-frame clones only, minus some. Clone size and V and J calls were adopted from that table, with D and trimming inferred from the DNA. The data show under 150,000 clones, around four fifths seen once. The chain links TRBV2 to TRBJ2-3; 10 nucleotides match TRBD2. Specimen: peripheral blood. This TCR was sampled from a human donor in a cohort sampled during active COVID-19. CDR3 sequence (DNA): TGTGCCAGCAGTGAACTAGCGGGGGGCACAGATACGCAGTATTTT. Translating it yields CASSELAGGTDTQYF. The whole variable domain, filled in from reference TRBV2 and TRBJ2-3, reads EPEVTQTPSHQVTQMGQEVILRCVPISNHLYFYWYRQILGQKVEFLVSFYNNEISEKSEIFDDQFSVERPDGSNFTLKIRSTKLEDSAMYFCASSELAGGTDTQYFGPGTRLTVL.